These 32 T cell receptor beta chains originate from one sample sequenced in a study of shared clonotypes between healthy human individuals. TCRdb's table, derived via immunoSEQ multiplex PCR, lists solely in-frame clones and lacks some. Among 1,500,000 or so clones listed, roughly 96% were seen once. The sample consisted of naive CD4+ T cells sorted from blood. Noted subset: CD45RA+ positively selected. The receptors were gathered from a man aged 25-45 years in good health.

J is TRBJ2-2 and V is TRBV10-1, with 8 nucleotides matching TRBD2. In germline, CDR1 is WNHNN, CDR2 SYGVQD (reference sequence). With V trimmed by 6 bases and J by 6 bases, 12 bases remained unmatched. The CDR3 spans 16 residues. The chain's CDR3 is CASSPHSGIRPGELFF. CDR3 sequence (DNA): TGCGCCAGCAGCCCCCATAGCGGGATCCGCCCCGGGGAGCTGTTTTTT.

Concerning this clone itself: This sample includes further DNA sequences coding for the same CDR3. This rearrangement joins TRBV5-1 to TRBJ2-3; D is undetermined. This CDR3 region has 11 residues. The germline V gene has CDR1 SGHRS and CDR2 YFSETQ. V lost 5 bases and J 4 bases, leaving 5 bases between the germline ends. The CDR3 nucleotides are TGCGCCAGCAGATTCGCAGATACGCAGTATTTT. It codes for CASRFADTQYF.

The V gene is TRBV5-6, the J gene TRBJ2-7; either TRBD1 or TRBD2 may fit D (5 bases each). V shed 2 bases and J shed 3 bases, with 15 bases lying between them. Germline CDR1 and CDR2: SGHDT and YYEEEE. The CDR3 spans 15 residues. CDR3 DNA sequence: TGTGCCAGCAGCTTAACCGGGACCAAGGGCTACGAGCAGTACTTC. Amino acid sequence: CASSLTGTKGYEQYF.

The genes are TRBV28 and TRBJ2-3; 10 bases are a match to TRBD2. The CDR3 length is 16 residues. Germline CDR1 is MDHEN and CDR2 is SYDVKM. V trimming: 5 bases; J trimming: 2 bases; junction bases outside the gene matches: 7. The CDR3 DNA follows: TGTGCCAGCAGTCCACGCACTAGCGGGAACACAGATACGCAGTATTTT. It translates to CASSPRTSGNTDTQYF.

The chain combines TRBV30 with TRBJ2-1; 7 bases line up with TRBD1. After removal of 5 bases from V and 15 bases from J, the junction contained 13 bases not matched to a gene. This CDR3 has 12 residues. The V gene's germline CDR1 is GTSNPN and CDR2 SVGIG (reference sequence). CDR3 DNA sequence: TGTGCCTGGGGTACTACCCGGGACAGTCCGTTCTTC. Amino acids: CAWGTTRDSPFF.

This clone was seen once. The V call is TRBV9, the J call TRBJ2-3; 8 positions agree with TRBD2. V trimming: 4 bases; J trimming: 5 bases; junction bases outside the gene matches: 15. Germline CDR1 and CDR2: SGDLS and YYNGEE. CDR3 size: 17 residues. The CDR3 bases are TGTGCCAGCAGCTACAGTGGAGCGGGAGTGGTAGTAGATACGCAGTATTTT. Translating gives CASSYSGAGVVVDTQYF.

Note on this clone: Different DNA sequences within this sample yield the same CDR3. The chain carries TRBV9 and TRBJ1-5, with D hard to call. The CDR3 has 15 amino acids. The germline V gene encodes CDR1 SGDLS and CDR2 YYNGEE. V lost 1 base, J lost 0 bases, and 8 bases lay in between. The DNA for the CDR3 is TGTGCCAGCAGCGTATCCGGATATAGCAATCAGCCCCAGCATTTT. It yields the protein CASSVSGYSNQPQHF.

The V gene is TRBV10-3, the J gene TRBJ1-1; no clear D. The CDR3 covers 14 residues. V dropped 3 bases and J dropped 1 base, with 9 bases sitting between them. Germline V gene data show CDR1 as ENHRY and CDR2 as SYGVKD. CDR3 protein: CAISEKQGNTEAFF. In DNA form, the CDR3 reads TGTGCCATCAGTGAAAAGCAAGGGAACACTGAAGCTTTCTTT.

The chain links TRBV30 to TRBJ1-2; D is unresolved. CDR1 is GTSNPN, CDR2 SVGIG, per germline (reference sequence). The CDR3 is made up of 13 amino acids. The V end lost 1 base, the J end lost 4 bases, and 10 bases lay between the germline ends. The chain's CDR3 is CAWSGGGPYGYTF. CDR3 nucleotide sequence: TGTGCCTGGAGTGGTGGAGGGCCCTATGGCTACACCTTC.

The chain joins TRBV18 to TRBJ1-1; D might be TRBD1 (5 bases). The V end was cut by 0 bases, the J end by 6 bases, with 14 bases between. The CDR3 is 15 amino acids. CDR1 is KGHSH and CDR2 is LQKENI in the germline V gene. CDR3 coding DNA: TGTGCCAGCTCACCACCCAACACAGGTAGCGCTGAAGCTTTCTTT. Protein product: CASSPPNTGSAEAFF. The entire variable domain, with the rest obtained from reference TRBV18 and TRBJ1-1, is as follows: NAGVMQNPRHLVRRRGQEARLRCSPMKGHSHVYWYRQLPEEGLKFMVYLQKENIIDESGMPKERFSAEFPKEGPSILRIQQVVRGDSAAYFCASSPPNTGSAEAFFGQGTRLTVV.

The chain combines TRBV10-3 with TRBJ2-1; no reliable D call. The V end lost 7 bases, the J end lost 8 bases, and 9 bases lay between the germline ends. Germline V gives CDR1 ENHRY, CDR2 SYGVKD. CDR3 size: 11 residues. The CDR3 here is CAIKIGDEQFF. CDR3 nucleotide sequence: TGTGCCATCAAGATTGGGGATGAGCAGTTCTTC.

The rearrangement joins TRBV19 to TRBJ2-2, with 9 bases lining up with TRBD2. Looked up from germline, CDR1 is LNHDA and CDR2 is SQIVND (reference sequence). V lost 5 bases to trimming and J lost 11 bases; unmatched junction nucleotides: 3. The CDR3 has 12 residues. CDR3 in DNA: TGTGCCAGTAGTTTCCTAGCGGGAGAGCTGTTTTTT. Translated, it gives CASSFLAGELFF.

This chain links TRBV7-2 with TRBJ1-1; TRBD1 might be the D (5 bases). In germline, CDR1 is SGHTA, CDR2 FQGNSA. The CDR3 extends over 15 amino acids. Trimming stripped 4 bases from V and 0 bases from J, with 12 bases between. The CDR3 nucleotides read TGTGCCAGCAGCTACTTGGGGCAATTGAACACTGAAGCTTTCTTT. Residues: CASSYLGQLNTEAFF.

The genes are TRBV27 and TRBJ2-3; no clear D gene. The CDR3 covers 17 residues. Germline CDR1 MNHEY, CDR2 SMNVEV (reference sequence). Trimming left V 5 bases short and J 1 base short, with 19 bases between. CDR3 sequence reads: CASSTTSWPDRTDTQYF. As DNA, the CDR3 is TGTGCCAGCAGTACAACCTCATGGCCAGACCGCACAGATACGCAGTATTTT.

J is TRBJ1-5 and V is TRBV10-3; D is uncertain. The germline CDR1 and CDR2 sequences are ENHRY and SYGVKD. Trimming took 4 bases from V and 0 from J, leaving 10 bases between them. The CDR3 is 15 amino acids. The CDR3 DNA reads TGTGCCATCAGTGCATCGGAAGCTAGCAATCAGCCCCAGCATTTT. It encodes CAISASEASNQPQHF.

V gene TRBV14 combines with J gene TRBJ2-7; D assignment may be TRBD1 or TRBD2 (5 bases each). Trimming shortened V by 2 bases and J by 1 base, and 21 bases separated the two germline ends. Germline values: CDR1 SGHDN, CDR2 FVKESK. The CDR3 contains 18 residues. As DNA, the CDR3 is TGTGCCAGCAGCCAACGGGGCGTAGTACGGGACGTTTCCTACGAGCAGTACTTC. Amino acid sequence: CASSQRGVVRDVSYEQYF.

V is TRBV6-1 and J is TRBJ2-7; possible D gene TRBD1, 7 bases. Germline V lookup: CDR1 MNHNS, CDR2 SASEGT. The CDR3 length is 14 residues. Trimming left V 4 bases short and J 1 base short, with 11 bases between. The chain's CDR3 is CASSAQGGSYEQYF. DNA for the CDR3: TGTGCCAGCAGTGCGCAGGGGGGATCCTACGAGCAGTACTTC.

The chain couples TRBV6-5 to TRBJ1-4, with 8 bases identical to TRBD1. CDR1 MNHEY and CDR2 SVGAGI come from the germline V gene. The CDR3 runs to 14 residues. The J segment lost 7 bases and the V segment lost 4 bases, leaving 5 bases of the junction unmatched. CDR3 in DNA: TGTGCCAGCAGTTCGACAGGGGCGGTTGAAAAACTGTTTTTT. Translated: CASSSTGAVEKLFF.

The V call is TRBV10-3, the J call TRBJ2-7; the match to TRBD2 covers 12 bases. This CDR3 region has 22 residues. The germline gives CDR1 ENHRY, CDR2 SYGVKD. With 5 bases clipped from V and 7 bases from J, the junction kept 30 bases outside the gene matches. The CDR3 loop reads CAISPHVDGLAGGPRHAGEQYF. CDR3 DNA sequence: TGTGCCATCAGTCCCCACGTCGACGGTCTAGCGGGAGGGCCACGACATGCCGGGGAGCAGTACTTC.

V is TRBV7-9 and J is TRBJ1-2; D call uncertain. The CDR3 loop spans 12 amino acids. Trimming took off 3 bases at V and 3 bases at J, with 5 bases between the two ends. The germline gives CDR1 SEHNR, CDR2 FQNEAQ (reference sequence). In nucleotides, the CDR3 is TGTGCCAGCAGCTTCTCAGACTATGGCTACACCTTC. It specifies CASSFSDYGYTF.

In this sample, this clone turned up once. The rearrangement uses TRBV30 and TRBJ1-2, with TRBD1 matching over 8 bases. This CDR3 comprises 12 residues. CDR1 is GTSNPN, CDR2 SVGIG, per germline (reference sequence). V shed 4 bases, J shed 7 bases, and the junction held 5 bases outside the gene matches. The CDR3, as DNA: TGTGCCTGGACTCCAGGGGGCTCTGGCTACACCTTC. Encoded protein: CAWTPGGSGYTF.

This clone was counted once. V gene TRBV18 combines with J gene TRBJ2-3; a weak D match, TRBD2 (6 bases). The CDR3 loop spans 15 amino acids. The germline V gene encodes CDR1 KGHSH and CDR2 LQKENI. V lost 1 base to trimming and J lost 3 bases, with 11 bases between them. CDR3 sequence (DNA): TGTGCCAGCTCACCACAGCGGGCGGTTACAGATACGCAGTATTTT. Translating gives CASSPQRAVTDTQYF.

The chain recombines TRBV29-1 with TRBJ1-2; 7 nucleotides agree with TRBD1. With V trimmed by 3 bases and J by 0 bases, 4 bases remained unmatched. CDR3 length equals 14 residues. Germline CDR1 SQVTM, CDR2 ANQGSEA. CDR3 residues: CSVDETGSNYGYTF. The CDR3 coding sequence is TGCAGCGTTGATGAGACAGGGTCTAACTATGGCTACACCTTC.

The chain employs TRBV10-2 and TRBJ2-1; 7 bases line up with TRBD2. This CDR3 is 17 amino acids long. Germline V gives CDR1 WSHSY, CDR2 SAAADI. Unmatched junction bases numbered 9, after V lost 2 bases and J lost 2 bases. DNA for the CDR3: TGCGCCAGCAGTGAGGCGATCGGACTAGATCCCTACAATGAGCAGTTCTTC. It is translated as CASSEAIGLDPYNEQFF.

V gene TRBV2 combines with J gene TRBJ2-1; 8 bases are shared with TRBD1. The CDR3 is made up of 15 amino acids. V was pared by 6 bases and J by 7 bases, with 11 bases of the junction left unmatched. Per germline, CDR1 SNHLY and CDR2 FYNNEI. The CDR3, as DNA: TGTGCCAGCAGAGTTTCTGCAGGGGGCTTTAATGAGCAGTTCTTC. This encodes CASRVSAGGFNEQFF.

The chain combines TRBV19 with TRBJ1-4; D unresolved. The V gene's germline CDR1 is LNHDA and CDR2 SQIVND (reference sequence). The CDR3 runs 15 residues. The ends were cut back, 4 bases at V and 4 bases at J, with 13 bases in the middle. CDR3 nucleotide sequence: TGTGCCAGTAGTACGCTCGCGCTGGTTAATGAAAAACTGTTTTTT. Its translation: CASSTLALVNEKLFF.

The CDR3 spells CASSQGGIRFF. The CDR3 DNA reads TGTGCCAGCAGCCAAGGGGGTATACGGTTCTTC. This chain joins TRBV14 and TRBJ2-1; no clear D gene. Germline V gene lookup returns CDR1 SGHDN and CDR2 FVKESK. The V end lost 1 base, the J end lost 15 bases, and 10 bases lay between the germline ends. The CDR3 loop spans 11 amino acids.

V and J are TRBV6-5 and TRBJ2-1; D may be TRBD1 (6 bases). The V and J ends lost 2 bases and 12 bases respectively, with 8 bases between them. The length of the CDR3 is 11 residues. The germline V gene has CDR1 MNHEY and CDR2 SVGAGI. For the CDR3, the DNA is TGTGCCAGCAGTTACGGGGGCCCGCAGTTCTTC. Translated: CASSYGGPQFF.

The chain combines TRBV9 with TRBJ2-7; 8 bases line up with TRBD1. The trim removed 0 bases at V and 3 bases at J, leaving 8 bases unmatched. Germline CDR1 SGDLS, CDR2 YYNGEE. The CDR3 has 16 residues. CDR3 amino acids: CASSVGDRGRYYEQYF. DNA of the CDR3: TGTGCCAGCAGCGTAGGAGACAGGGGCCGTTACTACGAGCAGTACTTC.

The chain carries TRBV28 and TRBJ2-1; D is unclear. Germline V gives CDR1 MDHEN, CDR2 SYDVKM. Trimming took off 3 bases at V and 5 bases at J, with 8 bases between the two ends. The CDR3 spans 13 residues. As DNA, the CDR3 is TGTGCCAGCAGTTTCCTAGATAACAATGAGCAGTTCTTC. Residues: CASSFLDNNEQFF.

The rearrangement links TRBV6-6 to TRBJ2-1; D gene unclear. The germline V gene has CDR1 MNHNY and CDR2 SVGAGI (reference sequence). Trimming left V 4 bases short and J 4 bases short, with 5 bases between. The CDR3 has 12 residues. The CDR3, as DNA: TGTGCCAGCAGTTTAAGATACAATGAGCAGTTCTTC. Its translation is CASSLRYNEQFF.

This sequence joins TRBV11-3 and TRBJ2-3; D gene ambiguous. The CDR3 covers 13 residues. V lost 5 bases and J lost 5, with 11 bases in between. Germline values: CDR1 SGHNT, CDR2 YENEEA. Here the CDR3 DNA reads TGTGCCAGCAGCGTCGGGCGGATAGATACGCAGTATTTT. It is translated as CASSVGRIDTQYF. The full variable domain, in which reference TRBV11-3 and TRBJ2-3 provide the parts outside the CDR3, is EAGVVQSPRYKIIEKKQPVAFWCNPISGHNTLYWYLQNLGQGPELLIRYENEEAVDDSQLPKDRFSAERLKGVDSTLKIQPAELGDSAVYLCASSVGRIDTQYFGPGTRLTVL.